This T cell receptor (beta chain) was obtained from a study of blood T cell repertoires in COVID-19. Across the study: Some COVID-19 samples were acute and others convalescent; all came from the United States, Italy and Spain. PBMCs, B-cell-depleted T cells, or T cells were the source of the cDNA or gDNA that made up the material.

Looked up from germline, CDR1 is LNHDA and CDR2 is SQIVND (reference sequence). CDR3 length: 15 amino acids. V was clipped by 5 bases and J by 1 base; unmatched bases: 8. Study processing details: Estimates of nucleated cell counts were drawn from the amplification of reference gene primers. Only in-frame clones appear in the TCRdb table, and some are missing; sequencing was by immunoSEQ multiplex PCR. The V and J calls and clone size come from that table; D and trimming were worked out from the DNA. Here the sample spans 80,000 to 95,000 clones, roughly 83% being singletons. The specimen sequenced was peripheral blood. The clonotype was recovered from a woman aged 80 or over with active or convalescent COVID-19. The V call is TRBV19, the J call TRBJ2-7; 7 bases align to TRBD2. CDR3 in DNA: TGTGCCAGTAGTCGACTAGCAGCCCCTTCCTACGAGCAGTACTTC. It encodes CASSRLAAPSYEQYF.